This T cell receptor beta chain appears in the sequencing data of a study of T cells after yellow fever vaccination. TCRdb used MiXCR to reprocess the 5' RACE reads, holding one entry per CDR3 protein. The sample has around 350,000 distinct CDR3 sequences; around 6.5% are singletons. As for this clonotype: No antigen is known for it.

General observations from the study: Reappearance after the booster was seen for most primary-vaccination clones, at 95% to 96% CD4 and about 90% CD8. It was a small share of clonotypes that appeared in both CD4 and CD8 compartments.

The length of the CDR3 is 15 residues. With 5 bases removed from V and 3 bases from J, the gap between germline ends came to 13 bases. Germline V lookup: CDR1 SGHVS, CDR2 FNYEAQ. The chain is built from TRBV7-6 and TRBJ1-4; D ambiguous. The input for sequencing was PBMCs, taken 5 days after the yellow fever booster vaccination. This sequence was found in a man between 25 and 39 years old who received the YFV17D yellow fever vaccine. CDR3 DNA: TGTGCCAGCAGCACTAGGCACAGATCTAATGAAAAACTGTTTTTT. Residues: CASSTRHRSNEKLFF.